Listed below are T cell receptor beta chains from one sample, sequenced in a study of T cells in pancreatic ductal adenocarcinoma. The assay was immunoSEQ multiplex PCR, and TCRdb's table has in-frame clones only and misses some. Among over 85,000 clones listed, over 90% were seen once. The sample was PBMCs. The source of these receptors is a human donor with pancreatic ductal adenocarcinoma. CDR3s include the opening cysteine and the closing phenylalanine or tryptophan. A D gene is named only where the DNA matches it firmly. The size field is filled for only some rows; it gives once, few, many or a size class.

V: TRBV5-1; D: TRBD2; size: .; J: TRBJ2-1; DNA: TGCGCCAGCAGCTTGTTGGGACTAGCGGGAGGGGATGAGCAGTTCTTC; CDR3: CASSLLGLAGGDEQFF
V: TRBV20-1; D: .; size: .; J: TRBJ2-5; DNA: TGCAGTGCTAGTATAGCAGAGACCCAGTACTTC; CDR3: CSASIAETQYF
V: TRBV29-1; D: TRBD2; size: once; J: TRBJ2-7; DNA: TGCAGCGTTCTCCTAGCGGGACCGTATGAGCAGTACTTC; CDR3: CSVLLAGPYEQYF
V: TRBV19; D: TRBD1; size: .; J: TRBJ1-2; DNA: TGTGCCAGTAGTTCGGGACAGGGGGCTTCTGGCTACACCTTC; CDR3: CASSSGQGASGYTF
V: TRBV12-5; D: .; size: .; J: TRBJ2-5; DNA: TGTGCTAGTGGTTTGGCAACAGGGAACCAGTACTTC; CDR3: CASGLATGNQYF
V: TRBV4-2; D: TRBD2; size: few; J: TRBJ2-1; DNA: TGTGCCAGCAGCCTAATAGCGGGAGACTACAATGAGCAGTTCTTC; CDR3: CASSLIAGDYNEQFF
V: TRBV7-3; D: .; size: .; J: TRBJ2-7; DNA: TGTGCCAGCAGCTTACAGAACGTGGGGGCGGCTGAGCAGTACTTC; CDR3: CASSLQNVGAAEQYF
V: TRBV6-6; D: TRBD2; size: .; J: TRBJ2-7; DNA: TGTGCCAGCAGTTACAGTGCTAGCGGAGGAGGCGAGCAGTACTTC; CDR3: CASSYSASGGGEQYF
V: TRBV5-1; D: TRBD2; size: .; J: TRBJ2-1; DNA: TGCGCCAGCACCCGGACTAGCGGCCCCTACAATGAGCAGTTCTTC; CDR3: CASTRTSGPYNEQFF
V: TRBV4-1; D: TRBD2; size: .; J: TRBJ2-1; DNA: TGCGCCAGCAGCCAAGATACCGGTTGGGGACTAGCGGGACCGAATGAGCAGTTCTTC; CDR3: CASSQDTGWGLAGPNEQFF
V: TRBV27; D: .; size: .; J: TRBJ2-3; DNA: TGTGCCAGCTCTCTTCAGACAGGGGGCAGGGGCGGGAGGGCCCTAGATACGCAGTATTTT; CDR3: CASSLQTGGRGGRALDTQYF
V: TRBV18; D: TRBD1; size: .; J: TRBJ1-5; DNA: TGTGCCAGCTCACCAGGGACAGGGGATCAGCCCCAGCATTTT; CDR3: CASSPGTGDQPQHF
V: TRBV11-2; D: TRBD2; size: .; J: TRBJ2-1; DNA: TGTGCCAGCAGCTTAGTAGCGGGAGCCCCCTACAATGAGCAGTTCTTC; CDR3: CASSLVAGAPYNEQFF
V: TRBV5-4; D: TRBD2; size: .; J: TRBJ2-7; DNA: TGTGCCAGCAGTTTAGCGGGAGCCCCCCACGAGCAGTACTTC; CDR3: CASSLAGAPHEQYF
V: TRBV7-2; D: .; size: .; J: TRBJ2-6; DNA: TGTGCCAGCAGCAGACAGCGCGGGACCAACGTCCTGACTTTC; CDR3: CASSRQRGTNVLTF
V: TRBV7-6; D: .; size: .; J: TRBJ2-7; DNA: TGTGCCCTAATAACACCTAGCTCCTACGAGCAGTACTTC; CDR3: CALITPSSYEQYF
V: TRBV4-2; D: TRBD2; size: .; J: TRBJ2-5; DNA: TGTGCCAGCAGCCAGGAGGGACCGGGACTAGGTTACGTTTGGTACCAAGAGACCCAGTACTTC; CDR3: CASSQEGPGLGYVWYQETQYF
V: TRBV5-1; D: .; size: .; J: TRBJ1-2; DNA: TGCGCCAGCCGACTTATAACAGGGATCAACTATGGCTACACCTTC; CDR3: CASRLITGINYGYTF